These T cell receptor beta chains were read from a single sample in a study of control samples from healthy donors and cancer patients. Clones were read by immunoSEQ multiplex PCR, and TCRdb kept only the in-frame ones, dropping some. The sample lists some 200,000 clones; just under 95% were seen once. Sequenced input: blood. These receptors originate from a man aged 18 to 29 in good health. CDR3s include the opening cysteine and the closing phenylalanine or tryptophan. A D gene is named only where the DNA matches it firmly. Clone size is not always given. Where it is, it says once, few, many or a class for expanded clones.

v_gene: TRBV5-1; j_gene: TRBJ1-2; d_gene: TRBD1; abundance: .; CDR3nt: TGCGCCAGCAGCACCCAGACAGGGACCTATGGCTACACCTTC; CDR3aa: CASSTQTGTYGYTF
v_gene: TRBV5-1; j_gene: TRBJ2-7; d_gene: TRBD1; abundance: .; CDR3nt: TGCGCCAGCAGCTTGGTTTCGGGACAGGGGACCTACGAGCAGTACTTC; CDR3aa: CASSLVSGQGTYEQYF
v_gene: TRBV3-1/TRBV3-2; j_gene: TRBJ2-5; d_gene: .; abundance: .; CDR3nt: TGTGCCAGCAGCCAAGCAGGTGACGAGACCCAGTACTTC; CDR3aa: CASSQAGDETQYF
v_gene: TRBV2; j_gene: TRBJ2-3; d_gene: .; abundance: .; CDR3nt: TGTGCCAGCAGTGCAGGGACAGATACGCAGTATTTT; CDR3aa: CASSAGTDTQYF
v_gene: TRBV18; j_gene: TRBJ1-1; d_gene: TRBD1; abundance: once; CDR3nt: TGTGCCAGCTCACCGATGACAGGGTATAGCACTGAAGCTTTCTTT; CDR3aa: CASSPMTGYSTEAFF
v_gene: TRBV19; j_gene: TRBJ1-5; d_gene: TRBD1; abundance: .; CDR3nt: TGTGCCAGTAGTAATCTACCGGGACAGGGGGACCAGCCCCAGCATTTT; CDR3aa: CASSNLPGQGDQPQHF
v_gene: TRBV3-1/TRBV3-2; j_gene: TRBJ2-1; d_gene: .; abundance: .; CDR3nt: TGTGCCAGCAGTCGCCTGAGCTCCTACAATGAGCAGTTCTTC; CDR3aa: CASSRLSSYNEQFF
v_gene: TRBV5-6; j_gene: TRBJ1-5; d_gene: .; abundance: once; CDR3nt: TGTGCCAGCAGCTTGGGGGGAAGTGGGATTTATAGCAATCAGCCCCAGCATTTT; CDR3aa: CASSLGGSGIYSNQPQHF
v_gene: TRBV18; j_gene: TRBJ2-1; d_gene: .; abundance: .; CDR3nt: TGTGCCAGCTCACCTCAGGACTCCCTGGAGCAGTTCTTC; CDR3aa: CASSPQDSLEQFF
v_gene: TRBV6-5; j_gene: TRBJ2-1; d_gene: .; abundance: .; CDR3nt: TGTGCCAGCAGTATTCTTTCGCCGACAAATGAGCAGTTCTTC; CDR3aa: CASSILSPTNEQFF
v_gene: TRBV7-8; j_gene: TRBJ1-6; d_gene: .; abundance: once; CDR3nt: TGTGCCAGCAGCTCCGGGGGTTTTTACGGCACCCCAAATTCACCCCTCCACTTT; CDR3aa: CASSSGGFYGTPNSPLHF
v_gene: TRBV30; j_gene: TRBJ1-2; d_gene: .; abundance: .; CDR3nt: TGTGCCTGGAGTGGAGGGCAGTTCTTTAACTATGGCTACACCTTC; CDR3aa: CAWSGGQFFNYGYTF
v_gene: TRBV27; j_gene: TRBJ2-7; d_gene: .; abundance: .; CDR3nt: TGTGCCAGCAGTTTATGGGGTCGGGGGCCCTACGAGCAGTACTTC; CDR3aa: CASSLWGRGPYEQYF
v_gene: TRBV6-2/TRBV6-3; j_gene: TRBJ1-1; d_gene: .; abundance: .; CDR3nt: TGTGCCAGCAGTCTAAATGTCGAGAACACTGAAGCTTTCTTT; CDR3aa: CASSLNVENTEAFF
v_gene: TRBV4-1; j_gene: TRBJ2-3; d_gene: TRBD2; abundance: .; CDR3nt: TGCGCCAGCAGCCAAGTGGGGCGGGGGGAAGATACGCAGTATTTT; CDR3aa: CASSQVGRGEDTQYF
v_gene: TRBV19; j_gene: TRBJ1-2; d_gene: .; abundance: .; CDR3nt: TGTGCCAGTAGTACGACAGGTTATGGCTACACCTTC; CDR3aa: CASSTTGYGYTF
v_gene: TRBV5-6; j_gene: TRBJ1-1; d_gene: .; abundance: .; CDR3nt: TGTGCCAGCAGCCTGATGACACGGATGAACACTGAAGCTTTCTTT; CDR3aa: CASSLMTRMNTEAFF
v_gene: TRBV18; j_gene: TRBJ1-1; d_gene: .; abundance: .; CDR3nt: TGTGCCAGCTCACCGAGACCCGGGGACACTGAAGCTTTCTTT; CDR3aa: CASSPRPGDTEAFF
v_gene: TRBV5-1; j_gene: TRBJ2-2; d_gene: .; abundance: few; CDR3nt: TGCGCCAGCAGCATGAACACCGGGGAGCTGTTTTTT; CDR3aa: CASSMNTGELFF
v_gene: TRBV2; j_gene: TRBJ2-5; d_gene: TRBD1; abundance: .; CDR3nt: TGTGCCACGGGGACAGGGCAAGAGACCCAGTACTTC; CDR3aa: CATGTGQETQYF
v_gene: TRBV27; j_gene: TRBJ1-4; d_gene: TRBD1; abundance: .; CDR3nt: TGTGCCAGCAGTCTAACAGGGGTAGCTAATGAAAAACTGTTTTTT; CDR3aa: CASSLTGVANEKLFF
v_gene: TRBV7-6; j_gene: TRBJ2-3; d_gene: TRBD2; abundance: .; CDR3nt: TGTGCCAGCAGCTTAGTGGGCCGGGGGGTCACAGATACGCAGTATTTT; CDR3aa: CASSLVGRGVTDTQYF
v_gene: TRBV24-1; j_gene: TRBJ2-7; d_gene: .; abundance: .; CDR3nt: TGTGCCACCAGTCCTCGGCCTTACTCCGAGCAGTACTTC; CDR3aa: CATSPRPYSEQYF
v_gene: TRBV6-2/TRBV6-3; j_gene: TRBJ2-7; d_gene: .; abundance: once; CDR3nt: TGTGCCAGCAGTTACTCGGGGCAGAGTCTCTCCTACGAGCAGTACTTC; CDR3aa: CASSYSGQSLSYEQYF
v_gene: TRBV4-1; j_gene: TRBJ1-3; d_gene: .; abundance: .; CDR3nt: TGCGCCAGCAGCCAAGCTTCGGGCACGGGAAACACCATATATTTT; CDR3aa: CASSQASGTGNTIYF
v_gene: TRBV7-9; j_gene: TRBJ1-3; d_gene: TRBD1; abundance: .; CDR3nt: TGTGCCAGCAGCTTAGCGAACAGGGGGCGCGCCATATATTTT; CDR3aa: CASSLANRGRAIYF
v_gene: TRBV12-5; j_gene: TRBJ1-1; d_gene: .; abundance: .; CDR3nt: TGTGCTAGTGGTTTGGGGGCGGGGGCCGGGGGCACTGAAGCTTTCTTT; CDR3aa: CASGLGAGAGGTEAFF
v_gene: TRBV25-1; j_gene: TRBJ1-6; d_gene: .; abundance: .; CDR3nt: TGTGCCAGCAGTGAATCCGGCCGGGGGCCCCTCCACTTT; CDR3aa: CASSESGRGPLHF
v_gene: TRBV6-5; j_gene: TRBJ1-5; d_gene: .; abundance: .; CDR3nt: TGTGCCAGCAGCCGGGGGGTCCCCGCATTGCAGCCCCAGCATTTT; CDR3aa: CASSRGVPALQPQHF
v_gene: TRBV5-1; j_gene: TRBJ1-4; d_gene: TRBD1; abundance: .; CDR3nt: TGCGCCAGCAGCTCGTTGGGACAGGTGGAAAAACTGTTTTTT; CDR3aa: CASSSLGQVEKLFF
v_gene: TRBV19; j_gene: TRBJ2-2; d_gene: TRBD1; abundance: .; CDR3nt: TGTGCCAGTAGCCCAATCCCGGGACAGGGGGCGAACACCGGGGAGCTGTTTTTT; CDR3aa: CASSPIPGQGANTGELFF
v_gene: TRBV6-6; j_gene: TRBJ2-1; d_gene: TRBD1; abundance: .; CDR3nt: TGTGCCAGCAGTTACTCGAGGACAGGGGGCCTCAATGAGCAGTTCTTC; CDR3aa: CASSYSRTGGLNEQFF
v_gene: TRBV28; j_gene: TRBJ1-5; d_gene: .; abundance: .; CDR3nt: TGTGCCAGCAGTTCTCCCGGCAATCAGCCCCAGCATTTT; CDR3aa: CASSSPGNQPQHF
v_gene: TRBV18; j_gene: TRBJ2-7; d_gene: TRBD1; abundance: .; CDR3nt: TGTGCCAGCTCACCATGGGACAGACCCTACGAGCAGTACTTC; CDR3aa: CASSPWDRPYEQYF
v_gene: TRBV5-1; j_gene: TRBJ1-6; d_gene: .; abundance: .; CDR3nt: TGCGCCAGCAGCTTAGATAATTCACCCCTCCACTTT; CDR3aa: CASSLDNSPLHF
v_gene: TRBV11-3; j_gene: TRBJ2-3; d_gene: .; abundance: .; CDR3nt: TGTGCCAGCAGCTTAACGGGTCAGAGAACAGATACGCAGTATTTT; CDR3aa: CASSLTGQRTDTQYF
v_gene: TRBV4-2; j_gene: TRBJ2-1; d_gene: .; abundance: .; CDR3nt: TGTGCCAGCAGCCAAGGCGACTCCTACAATGAGCAGTTCTTC; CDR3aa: CASSQGDSYNEQFF
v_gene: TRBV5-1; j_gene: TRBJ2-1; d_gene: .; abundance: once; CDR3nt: TGCGCCAGCAGCTTGGGGGGAAGCACCTACAATGAGCAGTTCTTC; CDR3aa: CASSLGGSTYNEQFF
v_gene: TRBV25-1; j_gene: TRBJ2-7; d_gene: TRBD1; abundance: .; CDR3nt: TGTGCCAGCATGGGACAGAGCTCCTACGAGCAGTACTTC; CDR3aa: CASMGQSSYEQYF
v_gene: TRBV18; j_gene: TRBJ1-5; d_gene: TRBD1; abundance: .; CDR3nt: TGTGCCAGCTCACCGACAGGGTCGGGGCCTCAGCCCCAGCATTTT; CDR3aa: CASSPTGSGPQPQHF
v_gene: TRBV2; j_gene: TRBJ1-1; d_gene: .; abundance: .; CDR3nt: TGTGCCAGCAAGCTGGTCCTGAACACTGAAGCTTTCTTT; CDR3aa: CASKLVLNTEAFF
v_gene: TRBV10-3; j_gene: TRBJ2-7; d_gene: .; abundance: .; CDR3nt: TGTGCCATCAGTGAGTCGGGGGGAGTAGCCTACGAGCAGTACTTC; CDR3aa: CAISESGGVAYEQYF
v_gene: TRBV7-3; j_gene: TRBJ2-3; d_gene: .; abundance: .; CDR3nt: TGTGCCAGCAGCTTAGGAGGGTTTGATACGCAGTATTTT; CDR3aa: CASSLGGFDTQYF
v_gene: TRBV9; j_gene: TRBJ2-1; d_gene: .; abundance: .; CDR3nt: TGTGCCAGCAGCGTAGCCAGCCTATCAAACAATGAGCAGTTCTTC; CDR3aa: CASSVASLSNNEQFF
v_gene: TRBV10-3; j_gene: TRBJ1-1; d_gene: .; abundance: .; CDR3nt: TGTGCCATCAGAGGACAGCCGAACACTGAAGCTTTCTTT; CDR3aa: CAIRGQPNTEAFF
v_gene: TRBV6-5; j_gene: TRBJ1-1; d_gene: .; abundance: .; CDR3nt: TGTGCCAGCAGTTACGGGGCAAAGAACACTGAAGCTTTCTTT; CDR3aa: CASSYGAKNTEAFF
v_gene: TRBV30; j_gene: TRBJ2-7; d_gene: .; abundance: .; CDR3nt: TGTGCCTGGAGTACAGCTACTTACGAGCAGTACTTC; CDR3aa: CAWSTATYEQYF
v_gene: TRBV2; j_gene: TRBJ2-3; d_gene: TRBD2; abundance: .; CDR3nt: TGTGCCAGCAGAAAGAGGGGACTAGCGGGGGGGCACTCAGATACGCAGTATTTT; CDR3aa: CASRKRGLAGGHSDTQYF
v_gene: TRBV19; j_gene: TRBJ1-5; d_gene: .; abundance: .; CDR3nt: TGTGCCAGTAGCAGGACGGGTCAGCCCCAGCATTTT; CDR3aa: CASSRTGQPQHF
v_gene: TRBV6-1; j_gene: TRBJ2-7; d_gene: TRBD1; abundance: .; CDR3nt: TGTGCCAGCAGTGAAGTCATCAGGGGGTGGGAGCAGTACTTC; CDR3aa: CASSEVIRGWEQYF
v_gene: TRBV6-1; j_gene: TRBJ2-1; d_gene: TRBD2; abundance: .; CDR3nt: TGTGCCAGCAGTGAGGGGAGCGGGGGGGGCGATGAGCAGTTCTTC; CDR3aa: CASSEGSGGGDEQFF